The 6 T cell receptor beta chains below were found in one sample sequenced in a study of technical replicates of blood from four donors. Clones were sequenced by immunoSEQ multiplex PCR, and TCRdb holds only the in-frame ones, with some missing. The profile covers tens of thousands of clones, with around 88% appearing a single time and 4.5% to 5.5% taken by the ten largest. Sequenced input: PBMCs. These receptors were obtained from a human donor in good health. Some clones in this sample may be carry-over from other donors' samples.

The chain recombines TRBV7-2 with TRBJ1-6; unclear D gene. The CDR3 spans 15 residues. Germline V gives CDR1 SGHTA, CDR2 FQGNSA. Deletions cut 1 base from V and 3 bases from J, with 7 bases between. The CDR3 DNA sequence: TGTGCCAGCAGCTTAGAAGAGGGCTATAATTCACCCCTCCACTTT. Its protein is CASSLEEGYNSPLHF.

The CDR3 loop is CASSVGALFHGYTF. The DNA of the CDR3 is TGTGCCAGCAGCGTGGGGGCGCTGTTTCATGGCTACACCTTC. J is TRBJ1-2 and V is TRBV7-6; the D gene is possibly TRBD1 (6 bases). Trimming took 5 bases from V and 6 from J, leaving 16 bases between them. The CDR3 is 14 amino acids. Germline CDR1 SGHVS, CDR2 FNYEAQ. Together with reference TRBV7-6 and TRBJ1-2, the CDR3 gives the full variable domain: GAGVSQSPRYKVTKRGQDVALRCDPISGHVSLYWYRQALGQGPEFLTYFNYEAQQDKSGLPNDRFSAERPEGSISTLTIQRTEQRDSAMYRCASSVGALFHGYTFGSGTRLTVV.

The chain is built from TRBV5-4 and TRBJ2-7; 10 bases are a match to TRBD2. After removal of 3 bases from V and 2 bases from J, the junction contained 2 bases not matched to a gene. This CDR3 contains 14 residues. In germline, CDR1 is SGHNT, CDR2 YYREEE (reference sequence). CDR3 coding DNA: TGTGCCAGCAGCTCTGGACTAGCGGCCTACGAGCAGTACTTC. Translated, it gives CASSSGLAAYEQYF.

The chain carries TRBV4-3 and TRBJ1-1; weak D call: TRBD1 (5 bases). CDR1 is LGHNA and CDR2 is YSLEER in the germline V gene. V lost 1 base, J lost 0 bases, and 12 bases lay in between. The length of the CDR3 is 16 residues. The DNA of the CDR3 is TGCGCCAGCAGCCAAGTTTGGGGCGTTCTGAACACTGAAGCTTTCTTT. It translates to CASSQVWGVLNTEAFF.

The chain carries TRBV12-5 and TRBJ1-1; D possibly corresponds to TRBD1 (5 bases). V was trimmed by 5 bases and J by 4 bases, leaving 14 bases between them. The CDR3 extends over 14 amino acids. Per germline, CDR1 LGHNT and CDR2 FRNRAP. CDR3 region: CASGPGDSITEAFF. In DNA form, the CDR3 reads TGTGCTAGTGGTCCCGGGGACTCCATCACTGAAGCTTTCTTT.

On this clone: The junction differs from germline at one of its ends, possibly a read error. The J gene is TRBJ2-1, the V gene TRBV19, with 14 bases aligning to TRBD2. Germline V gene sequence: CDR1 LNHDA, CDR2 SQIVND (reference sequence). The CDR3 extends over 16 amino acids. The CDR3 DNA sequence: TGTGCCAGTAGTCCTTCCGGGACTAGCGGGAGCGAAAAGGTGGTCTTC. It yields the protein CASSPSGTSGSEKVVF.